This TCR beta chain was observed in a study of tumor and adjacent non-tumor tissue in lung cancer. The wider study: Aged roughly 31 to 76 years, patients included nine to eleven men and 5 women with stage I to III disease. Findings and caveats of the study: Patients with more diverse tumor TCRs had worse survival. In normal lung, the top 100 clones were significantly more dominant than in tumor. Tumor tissue had significantly higher TCR diversity than normal lung.

Germline loops: CDR1 SGHAT, CDR2 FQNNGV. The CDR3 runs 14 residues. V gave up 6 bases and J gave up 3 bases; unmatched junction bases: 7. The template was RNA from unsorted bulk tissue. Distant lung tissue was collected more than 3 cm away from the tumor edge. The library came from three nested PCR rounds adapted from ARM-PCR protocols. TCRdb reprocessed the multiplex PCR reads with MiXCR, giving one entry per CDR3 protein. Of 75,000 to 90,000 distinct CDR3 sequences listed, around three quarters were seen once; the top ten hold around a fifth. Turning to this clonotype: Its antigen is currently unknown.

This clonotype originated in a woman aged 45-65 years with non-small cell lung cancer. Specimen: distant non-tumor lung tissue. V usage is TRBV11-2 and J usage is TRBJ2-7; 8 nucleotides align to TRBD2. CDR3 loop: CASSYSGTNYEQYF. The DNA for the CDR3 is TGTGCCAGCAGTTATAGCGGGACCAACTACGAGCAGTACTTC. The complete variable domain, with remaining parts taken from reference TRBV11-2 and TRBJ2-7, reads EAGVAQSPRYKIIEKRQSVAFWCNPISGHATLYWYQQILGQGPKLLIQFQNNGVVDDSQLPKDRFSAERLKGVDSTLKIQPAKLEDSAVYLCASSYSGTNYEQYFGPGTRLTVT.